These T cell receptor beta chains were read from a single sample in a study of T cells after yellow fever vaccination. TCRdb processed the 5' RACE reads anew with MiXCR; each CDR3 protein has one entry. The table shows under 600,000 distinct CDR3 sequences, with roughly 14% occurring only once. Specimen: PBMCs, collected on the day of the yellow fever booster vaccination. These receptors were taken from a man aged 25-40 years who received the YFV17D yellow fever vaccine. The CDR3 runs from the conserved cysteine through the conserved F or W. Some rows mark clone size as missing; the rest say once, few, many or name a class of expanded clone.

>TRBV27|few|TRBJ2-7
CASSLYTGVEQYF
>TRBV7-2|.|TRBJ2-1
CASSRAGGTYNEQFF
>TRBV29-1|.|TRBJ2-3
CSVRGGSEITDTQYF
>TRBV3-1|few|TRBJ2-1
CASSQDPAPNAFF
>TRBV20-1|.|TRBJ2-4
CSARDFGRGKNIQYF
>TRBV4-3|.|TRBJ2-2
CASSRGVGNTGELFF
>TRBV10-2|few|TRBJ1-4
CASSLNRATNEKLFF
>TRBV29-1|many|TRBJ2-1
CSVEPSGRYEQFF
>TRBV5-1|.|TRBJ2-1
CASRTDRGSYNEQFF
>TRBV5-1|few|TRBJ2-1
CASSLGGTGGPSYNEQFF
>TRBV6-1|few|TRBJ2-3
CATDSGRLTDTQYF
>TRBV20-1|few|TRBJ2-1
CSARDAAGAYRTHNEQFF
>TRBV18|few|TRBJ2-1
CASSLPGTSGRYEQFF
>TRBV6-1|few|TRBJ2-7
CASSILAGGSYEQYF
>TRBV6-1|few|TRBJ2-7
CASSDRVWGKNEQYF
>TRBV7-9|few|TRBJ1-4
CASSLTGTGTNEKLFF
>TRBV29-1|.|TRBJ2-3
CSGNAGGRADTQYF
>TRBV20-1|.|TRBJ2-7
CSARGYSSYEQYF
>TRBV20-1|.|TRBJ2-5
CSARGTGETQYF
>TRBV7-8|few|TRBJ2-1
CASSLAPGSAYNEQFF
>TRBV28|few|TRBJ2-3
CASTDPGRRTDTQYF
>TRBV27|few|TRBJ2-1
CASSLSLDRDYNEQFF
>TRBV19|few|TRBJ2-4
CASSIGKGTSLLAKNIQYF
>TRBV21-1|many|TRBJ2-2
CASSKGEDSAFGELFF
>TRBV12-3/TRBV12-4|few|TRBJ2-3
CASNPAGTDTQYF
>TRBV3-1|many|TRBJ2-3
CASSQGLTGGRTWYF
>TRBV20-1|.|TRBJ2-2
CSARASTGRRTGELFF
>TRBV6-2/TRBV6-3|few|TRBJ1-2
CASSDTQTRTLGYTF
>TRBV7-2|.|TRBJ1-4
CASSTLTEKLFF
>TRBV20-1|.|TRBJ2-3
CSAPGEGYTDTQYF
>TRBV18|few|TRBJ1-3
CASSPPGSSGNTIYF
>TRBV5-1|few|TRBJ2-4
CASSPGWGGEMNIQYF
>TRBV5-4|.|TRBJ1-1
CASSLGISLGTEAFF
>TRBV9|.|TRBJ2-7
CASSAGQTEAYEQYF
>TRBV5-4|.|TRBJ2-2
CTSSLDRGAGELFF
>TRBV3-1|.|TRBJ2-1
CASSPSGTGRGEQFF
>TRBV18|.|TRBJ2-7
CASSPQEGRVLEQYF
>TRBV27|few|TRBJ1-5
CASTPGTGGGQPQHF
>TRBV20-1|once|TRBJ2-3
CSASGTSGTSTDTQYF
>TRBV18|.|TRBJ1-4
CASSPRGQIATNEKLFF
>TRBV6-5|.|TRBJ2-1
CASRSPLAGRSYNEQFF
>TRBV28|.|TRBJ2-7
CASRKLGTVRTGYF